The T cell receptor beta chain under discussion was sequenced for a study of PD-L1 blockade in urothelial cancer. Study-wide background: Prior regimens of chemotherapy numbered 0 to 3 per patient. Study-wide findings and caveats: Tumor-associated blood clones were expanded more by durable-benefit patients at 3 weeks.

Profiling relied on immunoSEQ multiplex PCR, and the TCRdb table lists in-frame clones only, not all of them. The sample consists of some 45,000 clones, about 91% of them appearing once. Note on this clone: Its target is unknown.

CDR1 and CDR2 from the germline V gene are SGHRS and YFSETQ. The CDR3 has 13 amino acids. Trimming removed 7 bases from V and 2 bases from J, with 9 bases in between. The TCR sequence derives from a man of 80 years or more with urothelial cancer. The chain carries TRBV5-1 and TRBJ1-4; D unclear. Specimen: PBMCs, collected around atezolizumab (anti-PD-L1) treatment. DNA for the CDR3: TGCGCCAGCTCTACTAGCACTAATGAAAAACTGTTTTTT. Its protein is CASSTSTNEKLFF. Variable domain in full (rest from reference TRBV5-1 and TRBJ1-4): KAGVTQTPRYLIKTRGQQVTLSCSPISGHRSVSWYQQTPGQGLQFLFEYFSETQRNKGNFPGRFSGRQFSNSRSEMNVSTLELGDSALYLCASSTSTNEKLFFGSGTQLSVL.